Below are 20 T cell receptor beta chains sequenced from a single sample in a study of shared clonotypes between healthy human individuals. TCRdb's copy holds only in-frame clones and misses some; the assay was immunoSEQ multiplex PCR. Of hundreds of thousands of clones in the sample, about two thirds are singletons; the top ten hold less than 2%. The sequencing input was memory CD4+ T cells sorted from blood. Subset in this sample: CD45RA-negative fraction. The receptors were sampled from a woman aged 25 to 45 in good health.

The chain carries TRBV7-3 and TRBJ2-1, with unresolved D. The V end lost 2 bases, the J end lost 12 bases, and 11 bases lay between the germline ends. Germline CDR1 is SGHTA and CDR2 is FQGTGA. The CDR3 consists of 12 residues. The CDR3 sequence is CASSLGSSGQFF. CDR3 bases: TGTGCCAGCAGCTTAGGGTCCTCGGGGCAGTTCTTC. Full variable domain (rest looked up from reference TRBV7-3 and TRBJ2-1): GAGVSQTPSNKVTEKGKYVELRCDPISGHTALYWYRQSLGQGPEFLIYFQGTGAADDSGLPNDRFFAVRPEGSVSTLKIQRTERGDSAVYLCASSLGSSGQFFGPGTRLTVL.

The chain recombines TRBV6-6 with TRBJ1-5, with D possibly being TRBD1 (6 bases). The CDR3 totals 15 residues. V was trimmed by 2 bases and J by 3 bases, leaving 11 bases between them. Germline CDR1 MNHNY, CDR2 SVGAGI (reference sequence). CDR3: CASSYGTQINQPQHF. CDR3 nucleotides: TGTGCCAGCAGTTACGGGACACAAATCAATCAGCCCCAGCATTTT.

J is TRBJ1-2 and V is TRBV30; no firm D call. Between the trimmed V and J ends, which lost 1 base and 4 bases, there was a span of 7 bases. The CDR3 runs to 12 residues. Germline V lookup: CDR1 GTSNPN, CDR2 SVGIG (reference sequence). The CDR3: CAWSEVGYGYTF. The CDR3 DNA sequence: TGTGCCTGGAGTGAGGTGGGCTATGGCTACACCTTC.

This clone was recorded a few times. The chain links TRBV29-1 to TRBJ2-7; 10 bases agree with TRBD1. The CDR3 consists of 13 residues. The germline CDR1 and CDR2 sequences are SQVTM and ANQGSEA. The trim removed 7 bases at V and 6 bases at J, leaving 9 bases unmatched. CDR3 sequence (DNA): TGCAGCGCCGGGGGGGACAGGGGAGGCGAGCAGTACTTC. Residues: CSAGGDRGGEQYF.

This clone occurred once. The rearrangement uses TRBV9 and TRBJ1-3; D not resolved. Germline V gene lookup returns CDR1 SGDLS and CDR2 YYNGEE. With 0 bases removed from V and 0 bases from J, the gap between germline ends came to 7 bases. This CDR3 region has 15 residues. This chain's CDR3 is CASSVGLASGNTIYF. The CDR3 DNA reads TGTGCCAGCAGCGTAGGTCTGGCCTCTGGAAACACCATATATTTT.

V and J are TRBV29-1 and TRBJ1-3; D gene unclear. CDR3 size: 16 residues. V was clipped by 0 bases and J by 2 bases, with 14 bases between them. Germline loops: CDR1 SQVTM, CDR2 ANQGSEA. The DNA for the CDR3 is TGCAGCGTTGAAGATCCAGGCCCTGCGACTGGAAACACCATATATTTT. Translated: CSVEDPGPATGNTIYF. Based on the CDR3 plus reference TRBV29-1 and TRBJ1-3, the full variable domain is SAVISQKPSRDICQRGTSLTIQCQVDSQVTMMFWYRQQPGQSLTLIATANQGSEATYESGFVIDKFPISRPNLTFSTLTVSNMSPEDSSIYLCSVEDPGPATGNTIYFGEGSWLTVV.

V usage is TRBV13 and J usage is TRBJ1-2; D possibly corresponds to TRBD1 (5 bases). The germline CDR1 and CDR2 sequences are PRHDT and FYEKMQ (reference sequence). This CDR3 comprises 16 residues. V was clipped by 5 bases and J by 4 bases, with 20 bases between them. CDR3: CASSRMGPGFGYGYTF. In DNA, the CDR3 is TGTGCCAGCAGCCGAATGGGGCCAGGGTTTGGCTATGGCTACACCTTC.

V and J are TRBV21-1 and TRBJ2-7; TRBD1 is the table's D call and was not checked against the DNA. TRBV21-1 is a listed pseudogene. The CDR3 length is 15 residues. CDR3 region: CASSKAGQGGHEQYF. CDR3 DNA: TGTGCCAGCAGCAAAGCTGGACAGGGGGGGCACGAGCAGTACTTC.

J is TRBJ2-2 and V is TRBV4-1, with TRBD1 matching over 8 bases. CDR1 and CDR2 from the germline V gene are MGHRA and YSYEKL. V was clipped by 4 bases and J by 6 bases; unmatched bases: 10. The CDR3 consists of 16 residues. The CDR3 spells CASSPSGTGFAGELFF. The DNA for the CDR3 is TGCGCCAGCAGCCCGTCGGGGACAGGATTCGCCGGGGAGCTGTTTTTT.

V is TRBV18 and J is TRBJ1-1; D remains ambiguous. Trimming removed 5 bases at V and 7 bases at J, with 8 bases between. Germline CDR1 reads KGHSH; CDR2 reads LQKENI. CDR3 length: 11 amino acids. The CDR3 spells CASSTEDEAFF. The CDR3 bases are TGTGCCAGCTCAACAGAGGATGAAGCTTTCTTT.

This clone was found a few times. This chain uses TRBV7-2 with TRBJ2-7; TRBD2 aligns across 13 bases. The CDR3 sequence is 13 residues long. Per the germline V gene, CDR1 is SGHTA and CDR2 is FQGNSA. The V gene end was trimmed by 4 bases and the J gene end by 7 bases; junction bases not matched to a gene: 1. CDR3 in amino acids: CASSWTSGSEQYF. Written as DNA, the CDR3 is TGTGCCAGCAGCTGGACTAGCGGGAGTGAGCAGTACTTC. The full variable domain, its missing parts supplied by reference TRBV7-2 and TRBJ2-7, is GAGVSQSPSNKVTEKGKDVELRCDPISGHTALYWYRQSLGQGLEFLIYFQGNSAPDKSGLPSDRFSAERTGGSVSTLTIQRTQQEDSAVYLCASSWTSGSEQYFGPGTRLTVT.

V gene TRBV18 combines with J gene TRBJ2-5, with D perhaps being TRBD1 or TRBD2 (5 bases each). V shed 5 bases and J shed 5 bases, with 18 bases lying between them. The CDR3 covers 15 residues. Per the germline V gene, CDR1 is KGHSH and CDR2 is LQKENI. CDR3 in DNA: TGTGCCAGCTCATCTCGTGAGGGGAGTCGGGAGACCCAGTACTTC. It codes for CASSSREGSRETQYF.

The J gene is TRBJ2-3, the V gene TRBV5-6, with TRBD1 matching 8 bases. With V trimmed by 4 bases and J by 2 bases, 9 bases remained unmatched. CDR1 and CDR2 (germline): SGHDT, YYEEEE. The CDR3 is 16 residues long. The CDR3 reads CASSQRTGILTDTQYF. The CDR3 DNA follows: TGTGCCAGCAGCCAACGGACAGGGATTCTCACAGATACGCAGTATTTT.

V usage is TRBV4-1 and J usage is TRBJ2-1; 9 bases agree with TRBD2. Per the germline V gene, CDR1 is MGHRA and CDR2 is YSYEKL. The CDR3 spans 16 residues. V was clipped by 6 bases and J by 5 bases; unmatched bases: 11. CDR3 coding DNA: TGCGCCAGCAGTATTGAGGGGTCTAGCGGGAACAATGAGCAGTTCTTC. This encodes CASSIEGSSGNNEQFF.

The rearrangement links TRBV28 to TRBJ1-1; 9 bases fit TRBD1. The CDR3 loop spans 15 amino acids. Trimming cost V 5 bases and J 3 bases; bases outside gene matches: 7. Germline lookup yields CDR1 MDHEN and CDR2 SYDVKM. The CDR3 DNA reads TGTGCCAGCAGTGACAGGGGGGTCAAGGACACTGAAGCTTTCTTT. Its translation: CASSDRGVKDTEAFF.

This clone was counted a few times. The chain recombines TRBV5-4 with TRBJ2-2; 7 nucleotides align to TRBD2. This CDR3 spans 15 amino acids. In germline, CDR1 is SGHNT, CDR2 YYREEE (reference sequence). Unmatched junction bases numbered 4, after V lost 2 bases and J lost 3 bases. The CDR3 region has the DNA TGTGCCAGCAGCTTATCGGGGGGAGACACCGGGGAGCTGTTTTTT. It is translated as CASSLSGGDTGELFF. The entire variable domain, with the rest obtained from reference TRBV5-4 and TRBJ2-2, is as follows: ETGVTQSPTHLIKTRGQQVTLRCSSQSGHNTVSWYQQALGQGPQFIFQYYREEENGRGNFPPRFSGLQFPNYSSELNVNALELDDSALYLCASSLSGGDTGELFFGEGSRLTVL.

This clone was seen a handful of times. The genes are TRBV27 and TRBJ1-5; 7 bases are a match to TRBD1. The ends lost 5 bases at V and 6 bases at J; junction bases unmatched: 4. The CDR3 spans 13 residues. CDR1 and CDR2 (germline): MNHEY, SMNVEV (reference sequence). Written as DNA, the CDR3 is TGTGCCAGCAGTAGACAGGGAGGTCAGCCCCAGCATTTT. It yields the protein CASSRQGGQPQHF.

This rearrangement joins TRBV28 to TRBJ2-4, with 9 bases fitting TRBD2. The CDR3 contains 16 residues. V shed 8 bases, J shed 8 bases, and the junction held 16 bases outside the gene matches. Germline V gene data show CDR1 as MDHEN and CDR2 as SYDVKM. DNA of the CDR3: TGTGCCAGCGCGAAGGGCGCGGGAGGGCCGACGGACATTCAGTACTTC. Residues: CASAKGAGGPTDIQYF.

The V call is TRBV19, the J call TRBJ1-1; D is perhaps TRBD1 (6 bases). The germline V gene encodes CDR1 LNHDA and CDR2 SQIVND (reference sequence). V was trimmed by 7 bases and J by 0 bases, leaving 24 bases between them. The CDR3 totals 18 residues. CDR3 loop: CASTSRGAGAFMNTEAFF. CDR3 nucleotide sequence: TGTGCCAGTACCTCGAGGGGGGCAGGGGCCTTCATGAACACTGAAGCTTTCTTT.

The chain employs TRBV4-1 and TRBJ2-7; a weak D match, TRBD2 (7 bases). The CDR3 loop spans 16 amino acids. Germline CDR1 and CDR2: MGHRA and YSYEKL. Trimming pared 2 bases from V and 7 bases from J, leaving 21 bases between. CDR3 in DNA: TGCGCCAGCAGCCAAAACACCGCCGGACTAGGGGGAGAGCAGTACTTC. Its translation: CASSQNTAGLGGEQYF.